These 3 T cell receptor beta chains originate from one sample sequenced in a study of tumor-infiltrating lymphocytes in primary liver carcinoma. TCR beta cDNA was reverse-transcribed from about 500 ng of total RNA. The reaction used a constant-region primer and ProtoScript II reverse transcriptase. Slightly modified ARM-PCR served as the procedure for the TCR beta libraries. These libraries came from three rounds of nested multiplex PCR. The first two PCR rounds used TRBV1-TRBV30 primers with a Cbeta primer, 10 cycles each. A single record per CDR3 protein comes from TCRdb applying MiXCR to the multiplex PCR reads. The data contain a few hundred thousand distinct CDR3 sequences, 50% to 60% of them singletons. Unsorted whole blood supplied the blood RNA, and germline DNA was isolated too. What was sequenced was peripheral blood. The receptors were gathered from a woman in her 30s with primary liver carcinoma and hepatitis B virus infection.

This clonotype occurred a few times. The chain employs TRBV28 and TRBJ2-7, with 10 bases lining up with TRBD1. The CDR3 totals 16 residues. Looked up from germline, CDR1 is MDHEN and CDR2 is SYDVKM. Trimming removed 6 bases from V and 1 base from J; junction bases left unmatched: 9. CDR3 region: CASSLTRDRGSYEQYF. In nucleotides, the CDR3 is TGTGCCAGCAGCTTAACCCGGGACAGGGGATCCTACGAGCAGTACTTC.

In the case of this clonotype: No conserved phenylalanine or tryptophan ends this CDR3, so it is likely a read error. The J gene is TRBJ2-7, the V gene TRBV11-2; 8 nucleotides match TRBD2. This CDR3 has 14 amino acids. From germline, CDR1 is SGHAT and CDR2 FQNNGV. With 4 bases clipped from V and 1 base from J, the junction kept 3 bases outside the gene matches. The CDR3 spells CASSSSGSSYEQYY. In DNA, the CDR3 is TGTGCCAGCAGCTCTAGCGGGTCTTCCTACGAGCAGTACTAC.

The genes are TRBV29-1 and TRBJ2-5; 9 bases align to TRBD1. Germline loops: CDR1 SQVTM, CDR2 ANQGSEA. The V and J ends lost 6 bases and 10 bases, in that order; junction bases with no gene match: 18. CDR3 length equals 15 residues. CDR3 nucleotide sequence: TGCAGCGTCCCATTGGTTGGACAGGGGAGGAAGATCCAGTACTTC. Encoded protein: CSVPLVGQGRKIQYF.